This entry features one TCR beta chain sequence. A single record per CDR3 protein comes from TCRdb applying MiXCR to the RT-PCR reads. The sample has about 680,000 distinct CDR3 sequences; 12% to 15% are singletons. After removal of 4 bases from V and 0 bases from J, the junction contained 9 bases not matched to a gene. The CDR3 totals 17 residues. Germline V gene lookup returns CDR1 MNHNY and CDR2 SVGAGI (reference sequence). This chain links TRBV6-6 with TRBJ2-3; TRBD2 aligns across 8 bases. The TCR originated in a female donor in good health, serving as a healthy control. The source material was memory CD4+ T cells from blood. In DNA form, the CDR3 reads TGTGCCAGCAGTTTATGGACTAGCAGTTATAGCACAGATACGCAGTATTTT. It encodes CASSLWTSSYSTDTQYF.